The 7 T cell receptor beta chains below all came from one sample that was sequenced in a study of T-cell reconstitution after alpha-beta-depleted transplantation in children. Unique molecular identifiers were used in preparing the TCRbeta library. TCRdb re-analysed the PCR reads in MiXCR, keeping a single row per CDR3 protein. This sample has 500,000 to 750,000 distinct CDR3 sequences; about an eighth occur once, and the top ten carry roughly 2.3%. Sequenced here: PBMCs, mostly from graft donor cells, sampled 360 days after TCRalphabeta/CD19-depleted stem cell transplant. Receptor source: a male patient between 10 and 17 years old who had a stem cell transplant for acute myeloid leukemia, so the T cells may come from the graft donor.

The table lists this clonotype with a few counts. J is TRBJ2-4 and V is TRBV29-1; 10 bases fit TRBD1. V gave up 1 base and J gave up 2 bases; unmatched junction bases: 5. The length of the CDR3 is 16 residues. Germline loops: CDR1 SQVTM, CDR2 ANQGSEA. CDR3 residues: CSVEGDRGMPKNIQYF. The CDR3 nucleotides read TGCAGCGTTGAAGGGGACAGGGGCATGCCCAAAAACATTCAGTACTTC.

V usage is TRBV10-3 and J usage is TRBJ1-4; the D gene is possibly TRBD1 (5 bases). V was pared by 6 bases and J by 3 bases, with 11 bases between. Germline V gives CDR1 ENHRY, CDR2 SYGVKD. This CDR3 is built from 14 residues. The chain's CDR3 is CAISGGGANEKLFF. CDR3 nucleotide sequence: TGTGCCATCAGCGGTGGGGGGGCTAATGAAAAACTGTTTTTT.

This clonotype came up a few times. The chain links TRBV28 to TRBJ2-1; possible D gene TRBD2, 6 bases. This CDR3 has 14 amino acids. Germline loops: CDR1 MDHEN, CDR2 SYDVKM. Trimming shortened V by 4 bases and J by 3 bases, and 10 bases separated the two germline ends. The CDR3 DNA is TGTGCCAGCAGTTCGGGACTTTTCTACAATGAGCAGTTCTTC. Its translation is CASSSGLFYNEQFF.

V and J are TRBV28 and TRBJ1-3; D unresolved. The germline gives CDR1 MDHEN, CDR2 SYDVKM. Trimming took off 2 bases at V and 0 bases at J, with 5 bases between the two ends. CDR3 length: 14 residues. CDR3 coding DNA: TGTGCCAGCAGTTTACTCTTCTCTGGAAACACCATATATTTT. The encoded protein is CASSLLFSGNTIYF.

The table lists this clonotype with a few counts. The chain carries TRBV12-3 or TRBV12-4 and TRBJ2-2; the D call may be TRBD1 or TRBD2 (5 bases each). CDR3 length: 15 amino acids. V was cut by 4 bases and J by 1 base, with 10 bases left in between. CDR3 residues: CASSYGTVNTGELFF. The CDR3 DNA follows: TGTGCCAGCAGTTACGGGACGGTGAACACCGGGGAGCTGTTTTTT.

The J gene is TRBJ2-7, the V gene TRBV4-1; no firm D call. Germline CDR1 reads MGHRA; CDR2 reads YSYEKL. The V end was cut by 4 bases, the J end by 1 base, with 8 bases between. The CDR3 has 13 residues. Written as DNA, the CDR3 is TGCGCCAGCAGCCCTACGAAGTCCTACGAGCAGTACTTC. Residues: CASSPTKSYEQYF.

This clonotype was picked up a small number of times. This sequence joins TRBV27 and TRBJ1-6; D possibly corresponds to TRBD1 (6 bases). The CDR3 sequence is 14 residues long. Trimming stripped 3 bases from V and 4 bases from J, with 7 bases between. Germline CDR1 is MNHEY and CDR2 is SMNVEV (reference sequence). The CDR3 protein is CASSFQGYNSPLHF. CDR3 nucleotides: TGTGCCAGCAGTTTCCAGGGGTATAATTCACCCCTCCACTTT.